Following are 11 T cell receptor beta chains from one sample sequenced in a study of T cell changes during pregnancy in multiple sclerosis. Data came from immunoSEQ multiplex PCR; TCRdb stores just in-frame clones and leaves some out. The sample carries 50,000 to 60,000 clones, around 90% recorded once. This specimen consisted of CD4+ T cells from peripheral blood mononuclear cells, obtained in the second trimester of pregnancy. The receptors stem from a female donor with multiple sclerosis, enrolled in a pregnancy study.

The chain couples TRBV11-3 to TRBJ2-7; no reliable D call. The CDR3 has 13 amino acids. The V gene lost 3 bases and the J gene lost 2 bases, with 8 bases spanning the gap. Germline V lookup: CDR1 SGHNT, CDR2 YENEEA. CDR3 protein: CASSFQETYEQYF. As DNA, the CDR3 is TGTGCCAGCAGCTTTCAGGAAACCTACGAGCAGTACTTC.

The chain couples TRBV29-1 to TRBJ1-2; D unclear. Germline V gives CDR1 SQVTM, CDR2 ANQGSEA. The CDR3 is 11 amino acids. V shed 3 bases and J shed 0 bases, with 2 bases lying between them. The CDR3: CSVDTNYGYTF. In nucleotides, the CDR3 is TGCAGCGTTGACACTAACTATGGCTACACCTTC.

The V and J genes are TRBV2 and TRBJ1-2, with D possibly matching TRBD1 (6 bases). Trimming stripped 6 bases from V and 5 bases from J, with 19 bases between. The V gene's germline CDR1 is SNHLY and CDR2 FYNNEI. This CDR3 has 15 residues. The CDR3 loop reads CASRRYREVSYGYTF. CDR3 sequence (DNA): TGTGCCAGCAGACGTTACAGGGAAGTAAGTTATGGCTACACCTTC.

This chain uses TRBV30 with TRBJ2-5; TRBD1 might be the D (5 bases). Germline loops: CDR1 GTSNPN, CDR2 SVGIG (reference sequence). The ends were cut back, 0 bases at V and 5 bases at J, with 16 bases in the middle. The CDR3 consists of 15 residues. The CDR3 nucleotides read TGTGCCTGGAGTGTAAACCTCAATAAGGGGGAGACCCAGTACTTC. It codes for CAWSVNLNKGETQYF.

The V gene is TRBV5-6, the J gene TRBJ2-5; 12 positions match TRBD2. The CDR3 is made up of 17 amino acids. With V trimmed by 5 bases and J by 5 bases, 13 bases remained unmatched. Germline CDR1 SGHDT, CDR2 YYEEEE. CDR3 loop: CASSGLAGGVGTETQYF. The CDR3 DNA sequence: TGTGCCAGCAGTGGGCTAGCGGGAGGGGTAGGTACGGAGACCCAGTACTTC.

The V gene is TRBV19, the J gene TRBJ1-4; D is uncertain. Trimming stripped 7 bases from V and 6 bases from J, with 18 bases between. Germline assignment: CDR1 LNHDA and CDR2 SQIVND (reference sequence). CDR3 size: 15 residues. CDR3 residues: CASTWMRASDEKLFF. The CDR3 coding sequence is TGTGCCAGTACCTGGATGAGGGCGTCGGATGAAAAACTGTTTTTT.

The chain carries TRBV9 and TRBJ1-5; TRBD1 agrees at 7 bases. CDR3 length: 15 amino acids. Germline loops: CDR1 SGDLS, CDR2 YYNGEE. V dropped 7 bases and J dropped 5; count of bases not matched to a gene: 12. CDR3 sequence (DNA): TGTGCCAGCGGAACCGGGACAGACTTTTATCAGCCCCAGCATTTT. It translates to CASGTGTDFYQPQHF.

The CDR3 here is CASSNPSRSEKPQHF. The CDR3 coding sequence is TGTGCCAGTAGTAATCCGTCCAGGTCTGAGAAGCCCCAGCATTTT. The chain employs TRBV19 and TRBJ1-5; D is uncertain. The germline gives CDR1 LNHDA, CDR2 SQIVND (reference sequence). V lost 4 bases to trimming and J lost 8 bases, with 18 bases between them. The CDR3 runs to 15 residues.

The J gene is TRBJ2-7, the V gene TRBV15; the D is unclear. Germline V gene data show CDR1 as LNHNV and CDR2 as YYDKDF (reference sequence). This CDR3 spans 14 amino acids. V lost 1 base, J lost 4 bases, and 11 bases lay in between. CDR3 sequence reads: CATSRGGERYEQYF. The CDR3 DNA is TGTGCCACCAGCAGAGGAGGCGAGAGATACGAGCAGTACTTC.

The V and J genes are TRBV30 and TRBJ2-6; TRBD2 is a possible D gene (5 bases). This CDR3 comprises 14 residues. CDR1 and CDR2 from the germline V gene are GTSNPN and SVGIG (reference sequence). The V gene lost 2 bases and the J gene lost 4 bases, with 9 bases spanning the gap. This CDR3 is CAWSRGMGANVLTF. In DNA, the CDR3 is TGTGCCTGGAGTAGAGGGATGGGGGCCAACGTCCTGACTTTC.

CDR3 amino acids: CASSPGFSGNTIYF. The CDR3 DNA is TGTGCCAGCAGCCCCGGTTTCTCTGGAAACACCATATATTTT. J is TRBJ1-3 and V is TRBV4-2; D call uncertain. V lost 4 bases and J 0 bases, leaving 7 bases between the germline ends. From germline, CDR1 is LGHNA and CDR2 YNFKEQ. The CDR3 is 14 residues long.